This TCR beta chain was identified in a study of cytomegalovirus exposure and HLA in healthy donors. The CDR3 contains 13 residues. CDR1 is MGHDK and CDR2 is SYGVNS in the germline V gene. Losses at the gene ends were 8 bases for V and 8 bases for J; bases not matched to a gene: 9. PCR primers comprised 60 Vbeta and 13 Jbeta primers. This table comes from immunoSEQ multiplex PCR, and its TCRdb copy is limited to in-frame clones, with some not included. The sample records about 140,000 clones, 70% to 85% being singletons. This sequence joins TRBV25-1 and TRBJ2-1, with 7 positions matching TRBD1. Specimen: PBMCs. The receptor's source is a woman aged 50 to 65 in good health and CMV-seropositive. The CDR3 DNA follows: TGTGCCAGCCGCGACAGGGAGTATCATGAGCAGTTCTTC. It translates to CASRDREYHEQFF.